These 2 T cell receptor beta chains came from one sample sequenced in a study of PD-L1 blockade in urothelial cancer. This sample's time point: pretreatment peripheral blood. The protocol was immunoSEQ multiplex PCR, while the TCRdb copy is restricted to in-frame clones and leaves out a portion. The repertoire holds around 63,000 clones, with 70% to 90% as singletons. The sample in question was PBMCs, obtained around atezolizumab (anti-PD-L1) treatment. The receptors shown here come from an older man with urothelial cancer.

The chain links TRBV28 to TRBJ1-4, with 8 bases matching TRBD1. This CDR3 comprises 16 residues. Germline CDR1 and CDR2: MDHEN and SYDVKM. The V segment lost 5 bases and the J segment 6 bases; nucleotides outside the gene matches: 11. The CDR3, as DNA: TGTGCCAGCAGTCTAATCGGACAGGGCTTTTATGAAAAACTGTTTTTT. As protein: CASSLIGQGFYEKLFF.

CDR3 region: CASSQDSAVADTQYF. The DNA of the CDR3 is TGTGCCAGCAGCCAAGATTCAGCGGTTGCAGATACGCAGTATTTT. J is TRBJ2-3 and V is TRBV4-2, with D perhaps matching TRBD2 (5 bases). With 0 bases removed from V and 4 bases from J, the gap between germline ends came to 11 bases. The CDR3 totals 15 residues. Germline V lookup: CDR1 LGHNA, CDR2 YNFKEQ.